Shown below are 31 T cell receptor beta chains from a single sample sequenced in a study of cytomegalovirus exposure and HLA in healthy donors. The PCR made use of 60 Vbeta and 13 Jbeta primers. TCRdb's table, derived via immunoSEQ multiplex PCR, lists solely in-frame clones and lacks some. This table has approximately 160,000 clones, about 75% appearing once. The sample consisted of PBMCs. The receptors here all came from a woman aged 50 to 60 in good health and CMV-seropositive.

The chain is built from TRBV5-1 and TRBJ2-1; 9 positions match TRBD1. V trimming: 0 bases; J trimming: 6 bases; junction bases outside the gene matches: 7. Germline values: CDR1 SGHRS, CDR2 YFSETQ. The CDR3 consists of 16 residues. The CDR3 DNA sequence: TGCGCCAGCAGCTTGGTCGGGACAGGGAGGTTCAATGAGCAGTTCTTC. Translated, it gives CASSLVGTGRFNEQFF.

The table lists this clone with a count of one. The V and J genes are TRBV7-9 and TRBJ2-2, with 10 bases that match TRBD2. The germline V gene has CDR1 SEHNR and CDR2 FQNEAQ (reference sequence). The CDR3 sequence is 16 residues long. V trimming: 4 bases; J trimming: 11 bases; junction bases outside the gene matches: 13. Here the CDR3 DNA reads TGTGCCAGCAGCTCCCAGCGGGGGGGCAGCAGTAGTGAGCTGTTTTTT. Protein sequence: CASSSQRGGSSSELFF.

The chain carries TRBV28 and TRBJ2-5, with 9 positions matching TRBD1. The J segment lost 6 bases and the V segment lost 5 bases, leaving 7 bases of the junction unmatched. The CDR3 has 14 amino acids. Looked up from germline, CDR1 is MDHEN and CDR2 is SYDVKM. The CDR3 protein is CASSENRGLKTQYF. DNA for the CDR3: TGTGCCAGCAGTGAAAACAGGGGGCTGAAGACCCAGTACTTC.

The genes are TRBV5-6 and TRBJ1-2, with 7 positions matching TRBD1. This CDR3 is 12 amino acids long. Germline CDR1 and CDR2: SGHDT and YYEEEE. Germline trimming cut 0 bases from V and 10 bases from J; bases unmatched to any gene: 3. Written as DNA, the CDR3 is TGTGCCAGCAGCTTGGCAGGGGGTGCCTACACCTTC. This codes for CASSLAGGAYTF.

To note about this clone: Other DNA sequences in this sample translate to the same CDR3. The chain employs TRBV5-4 and TRBJ2-7; a weak D match, TRBD1 (6 bases). The CDR3 is made up of 13 amino acids. Between the trimmed V and J ends, which lost 0 bases and 2 bases, there was a span of 6 bases. Per germline, CDR1 SGHNT and CDR2 YYREEE (reference sequence). CDR3 DNA sequence: TGTGCCAGCAGCTTGGGGGGGCCCTACGAGCAGTACTTC. This codes for CASSLGGPYEQYF.

The chain recombines TRBV6-1 with TRBJ1-1; a weak D match, TRBD1 (5 bases). Trimming shortened V by 0 bases and J by 5 bases, and 7 bases separated the two germline ends. This CDR3 spans 13 amino acids. Germline CDR1 is MNHNS and CDR2 is SASEGT. CDR3 in amino acids: CASSEASGTEAFF. The CDR3 DNA sequence: TGTGCCAGCAGTGAAGCATCAGGGACTGAAGCTTTCTTT.

The J gene is TRBJ2-2, the V gene TRBV5-4; D gene unclear. V lost 0 bases, J lost 7 bases, and 19 bases lay in between. The germline V gene encodes CDR1 SGHNT and CDR2 YYREEE (reference sequence). This CDR3 contains 17 residues. CDR3 loop: CASSLGTTIKGGGELFF. The CDR3 region has the DNA TGTGCCAGCAGCTTGGGCACTACAATTAAAGGTGGCGGGGAGCTGTTTTTT.

This rearrangement joins TRBV6-5 to TRBJ1-2; D is perhaps TRBD1 (5 bases). V lost 7 bases, J lost 0 bases, and 15 bases lay in between. Germline CDR1 MNHEY, CDR2 SVGAGI. The CDR3 is 15 residues long. The CDR3 DNA follows: TGTGCCAGCACCAAGACCCGGGGGACTAACTATGGCTACACCTTC. Residues: CASTKTRGTNYGYTF.

The chain recombines TRBV19 with TRBJ1-5; no firm D call. V was shortened by 6 bases and J by 2 bases, with 20 bases between the two germline ends. Germline V gives CDR1 LNHDA, CDR2 SQIVND (reference sequence). The CDR3 has 17 residues. Here the CDR3 reads CASRPRLEVIGNQPQHF. The CDR3 nucleotides read TGTGCCAGTAGGCCCCGTTTGGAGGTAATTGGCAATCAGCCCCAGCATTTT.

V gene TRBV5-5 combines with J gene TRBJ1-2; D is unclear. The CDR3 contains 12 residues. In germline, CDR1 is SGHKS, CDR2 YYEKEE (reference sequence). Between the trimmed V and J ends, which lost 0 bases and 14 bases, there was a span of 14 bases. The CDR3 bases are TGTGCCAGCAGCTTGGAAGGCAGGTCCTGGACCTTC. Encoded protein: CASSLEGRSWTF.

This clone was observed a few times. CDR3 in amino acids: CASSSGGPDTQYF. The CDR3 bases are TGTGCCAGCAGCTCGGGGGGCCCAGATACGCAGTATTTT. The rearrangement links TRBV5-6 to TRBJ2-3; D perhaps matches TRBD2 (7 bases). The CDR3 spans 13 residues. V was shortened by 3 bases and J by 4 bases, with 9 bases between the two germline ends. CDR1 is SGHDT and CDR2 is YYEEEE in the germline V gene.

V usage is TRBV30 and J usage is TRBJ2-5; D is possibly TRBD1 (5 bases). The J call may not be correct, given that the DNA end is closer to TRBJ2-7. The V gene's germline CDR1 is GTSNPN and CDR2 SVGIG (reference sequence). The CDR3 is 14 amino acids. The CDR3 region has the DNA TGTGCCTGGACAGGTTCAGGGTGGGGCTACGAGCAGTACTTC. Translating it yields CAWTGSGWGYEQYF.

This clone was detected a few times. DNA of the CDR3: TGTGCCAGCAGCACCGGGACTAGCGGGGGACAACAAGAGACCCAGTACTTC. Encoded protein: CASSTGTSGGQQETQYF. The chain has TRBV7-9 and TRBJ2-5; 14 nucleotides match TRBD2. This CDR3 has 17 residues. Germline V CDR1 and CDR2: SEHNR, FQNEAQ (reference sequence). The ends lost 5 bases at V and 2 bases at J; junction bases unmatched: 7.

CDR3 in amino acids: CATSHGEVGTDTQYF. As DNA, the CDR3 is TGTGCCACCAGCCACGGGGAGGTGGGCACAGATACGCAGTATTTT. The rearrangement links TRBV15 to TRBJ2-3, with D possibly matching TRBD2 (6 bases). Trimming stripped 5 bases from V and 1 base from J, with 13 bases between. Germline CDR1 and CDR2: LNHNV and YYDKDF (reference sequence). CDR3 length: 15 residues.

CDR3 in DNA: TGTGCCAGCAGTGAATCCCCCGGTGGGAACACTGAAGCTTTCTTT. Its translation is CASSESPGGNTEAFF. J is TRBJ1-1 and V is TRBV6-1; D gene uncertain. This CDR3 has 15 residues. V lost 2 bases, J lost 1 base, and 11 bases lay in between. Germline-derived CDR1 and CDR2 are MNHNS and SASEGT.

The rearrangement joins TRBV6-1 to TRBJ1-1, with 9 positions matching TRBD1. The CDR3 covers 14 residues. The V and J ends lost 4 bases and 4 bases, in that order; junction bases with no gene match: 4. Germline V gene sequence: CDR1 MNHNS, CDR2 SASEGT. CDR3 protein: CASSAETGGTEAFF. The CDR3, as DNA: TGTGCCAGCAGTGCAGAGACAGGGGGCACTGAAGCTTTCTTT.

This clone was seen only once. This chain uses TRBV11-2 with TRBJ1-1; no firm D call. The CDR3 sequence is 13 residues long. Trimming pared 2 bases from V and 3 bases from J, leaving 7 bases between. Germline CDR1 reads SGHAT; CDR2 reads FQNNGV. The chain's CDR3 is CASSLNSYTEAFF. The DNA of the CDR3 is TGTGCCAGCAGCTTAAACTCTTACACTGAAGCTTTCTTT. The full variable domain, its missing parts supplied by reference TRBV11-2 and TRBJ1-1, is EAGVAQSPRYKIIEKRQSVAFWCNPISGHATLYWYQQILGQGPKLLIQFQNNGVVDDSQLPKDRFSAERLKGVDSTLKIQPAKLEDSAVYLCASSLNSYTEAFFGQGTRLTVV.

V gene TRBV9 combines with J gene TRBJ1-2, with D perhaps TRBD1 (6 bases). Germline loops: CDR1 SGDLS, CDR2 YYNGEE. Trimming took off 1 base at V and 5 bases at J, with 15 bases between the two ends. This CDR3 comprises 15 residues. CDR3 sequence (DNA): TGTGCCAGCAGCGTACTGGGGGCAGTACCTTATGGCTACACCTTC. Protein sequence: CASSVLGAVPYGYTF.

The chain recombines TRBV5-4 with TRBJ2-5; 7 nucleotides agree with TRBD1. Germline trimming cut 3 bases from V and 9 bases from J; bases unmatched to any gene: 17. There are 16 residues in the CDR3. From germline, CDR1 is SGHNT and CDR2 YYREEE (reference sequence). The CDR3 loop reads CASSSKKTGVSEAQYF. The DNA for the CDR3 is TGTGCCAGCAGCTCGAAGAAAACAGGGGTTAGCGAGGCCCAGTACTTC.

The genes are TRBV5-1 and TRBJ1-2; D unclear. Looked up from germline, CDR1 is SGHRS and CDR2 is YFSETQ. The CDR3 length is 14 residues. The V and J ends lost 1 base and 0 bases respectively, with 7 bases between them. CDR3: CASSLQAANYGYTF. CDR3 nucleotides: TGCGCCAGCAGCTTGCAGGCAGCTAACTATGGCTACACCTTC.

This chain joins TRBV2 and TRBJ2-3; weak D call: TRBD2 (5 bases). The CDR3 has 16 amino acids. Trimming removed 6 bases from V and 3 bases from J, with 19 bases in between. CDR1 SNHLY and CDR2 FYNNEI come from the germline V gene. The CDR3 reads CASRPGRGKGTDTQYF. For the CDR3, the DNA is TGTGCCAGCAGGCCGGGCCGAGGGAAAGGGACAGATACGCAGTATTTT. The full variable domain, its missing parts supplied by reference TRBV2 and TRBJ2-3, is EPEVTQTPSHQVTQMGQEVILRCVPISNHLYFYWYRQILGQKVEFLVSFYNNEISEKSEIFDDQFSVERPDGSNFTLKIRSTKLEDSAMYFCASRPGRGKGTDTQYFGPGTRLTVL.

The chain carries TRBV6-1 and TRBJ2-7; D is unresolved. V lost 5 bases, J lost 3 bases, and 8 bases lay in between. The germline V gene encodes CDR1 MNHNS and CDR2 SASEGT. This CDR3 is 12 amino acids long. CDR3: CASSRSVYEQYF. The CDR3 DNA is TGTGCCAGCAGTCGGTCGGTCTACGAGCAGTACTTC.

The chain combines TRBV29-1 with TRBJ2-1, with TRBD2 matching over 9 bases. The CDR3 extends over 14 amino acids. V was clipped by 7 bases and J by 6 bases; unmatched bases: 10. Germline-derived CDR1 and CDR2 are SQVTM and ANQGSEA. Here the CDR3 DNA reads TGCAGCGCACGCGAGACTAGCGGAGGCAATGAGCAGTTCTTC. This encodes CSARETSGGNEQFF.

The J gene is TRBJ1-5, the V gene TRBV19; unclear D gene. V lost 4 bases to trimming and J lost 3 bases, with 10 bases between them. Per germline, CDR1 LNHDA and CDR2 SQIVND (reference sequence). The CDR3 spans 14 residues. In DNA, the CDR3 is TGTGCCAGTAGTAGCATTCGGGTCAATCAGCCCCAGCATTTT. Amino acids: CASSSIRVNQPQHF.

V and J are TRBV7-7 and TRBJ2-1, with D maybe TRBD1 (7 bases). Germline V gene data show CDR1 as SSHAT and CDR2 as FNYEAQ (reference sequence). Trimming cost V 4 bases and J 2 bases, with 12 bases left between them. This CDR3 comprises 15 residues. CDR3: CASSSAGGPYNEQFF. For the CDR3, the DNA is TGTGCCAGCAGCTCCGCAGGGGGGCCCTACAATGAGCAGTTCTTC.

This chain uses TRBV6-5 with TRBJ1-6, with 9 bases that match TRBD1. Germline V CDR1 and CDR2: MNHEY, SVGAGI. The V and J ends lost 4 bases and 7 bases, in that order; junction bases with no gene match: 8. The CDR3 runs to 16 residues. CDR3 loop: CASSSTGGSGNSPLHF. The CDR3 nucleotides are TGTGCCAGCAGTTCCACAGGGGGCAGTGGGAATTCACCCCTCCACTTT.

The chain couples TRBV12-2 to TRBJ2-1; TRBD2, the table's D call, lacks a check against the DNA. TRBV12-2 is annotated as a pseudogene. This CDR3 is 21 amino acids long. The CDR3 spells CASRHHPSAGGQPRSYNEQFF. The CDR3 DNA sequence: TGTGCAAGTCGCCACCACCCCTCGGCGGGGGGTCAACCGAGATCCTACAATGAGCAGTTCTTC.

This clone was picked up a small number of times. The chain has TRBV4-2 and TRBJ2-1; 7 positions agree with TRBD1. The V and J ends lost 5 bases and 5 bases, in that order; junction bases with no gene match: 9. The CDR3 is 15 residues long. CDR1 is LGHNA and CDR2 is YNFKEQ in the germline V gene. CDR3 sequence (DNA): TGTGCCAGCAGCTATTACAGGGGACCAGACAATGAGCAGTTCTTC. Residues: CASSYYRGPDNEQFF.

This chain uses TRBV7-2 with TRBJ1-6; D gene uncertain. V dropped 5 bases and J dropped 7 bases, with 15 bases sitting between them. The CDR3 consists of 15 residues. Germline V CDR1 and CDR2: SGHTA, FQGNSA. The CDR3 DNA sequence: TGTGCCAGCAGCCGCGAGCCCGACGGGAATTCACCCCTCCACTTT. Its translation is CASSREPDGNSPLHF.

The J gene is TRBJ1-5, the V gene TRBV9; a possible D gene is TRBD1 (5 bases). There are 14 residues in the CDR3. Trimming stripped 4 bases from V and 3 bases from J, with 11 bases between. From germline, CDR1 is SGDLS and CDR2 YYNGEE. In nucleotides, the CDR3 is TGTGCCAGCAGCCAGGGCAGGGTCAATCAGCCCCAGCATTTT. It is translated as CASSQGRVNQPQHF.

The V call is TRBV5-6, the J call TRBJ1-2; 10 nucleotides agree with TRBD1. The germline V gene has CDR1 SGHDT and CDR2 YYEEEE. V dropped 3 bases and J dropped 4; count of bases not matched to a gene: 6. This CDR3 contains 15 residues. The CDR3 spells CASSSRDRGLYGYTF. CDR3 nucleotide sequence: TGTGCCAGCAGCTCCCGGGACAGGGGCCTCTATGGCTACACCTTC.